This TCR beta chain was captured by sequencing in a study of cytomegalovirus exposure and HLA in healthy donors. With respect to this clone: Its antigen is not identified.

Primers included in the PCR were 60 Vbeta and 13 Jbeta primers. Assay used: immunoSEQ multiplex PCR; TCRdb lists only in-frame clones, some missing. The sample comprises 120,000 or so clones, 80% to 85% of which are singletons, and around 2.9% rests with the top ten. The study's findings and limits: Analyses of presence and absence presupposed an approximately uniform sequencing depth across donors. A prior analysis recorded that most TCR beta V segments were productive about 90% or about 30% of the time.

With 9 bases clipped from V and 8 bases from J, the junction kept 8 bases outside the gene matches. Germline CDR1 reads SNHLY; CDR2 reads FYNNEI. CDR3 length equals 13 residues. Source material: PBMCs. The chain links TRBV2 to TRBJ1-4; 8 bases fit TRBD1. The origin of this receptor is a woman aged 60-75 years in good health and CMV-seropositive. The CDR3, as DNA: TGTGCCAGAGAGGACAGGGTAGGGGAAAAACTGTTTTTT. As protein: CAREDRVGEKLFF.